A single sample gave rise to the 21 T cell receptor beta chains below, sequenced in a study of blood T cells in healthy people across ages. Next came a second PCR, run for about 6 to 12 cycles, which used a sample-barcoded 5' primer along with a J-beta primer mix. A single record per CDR3 protein comes from TCRdb applying MiXCR to the 5' RACE reads. The sample holds fewer than 1.5 million distinct CDR3 sequences, approximately 40% seen once. The sequenced material came from blood. All receptors derive from a woman younger than 35 in good health.

The chain joins TRBV5-1 to TRBJ2-2, with D maybe TRBD2 (7 bases). Germline V gene lookup returns CDR1 SGHRS and CDR2 YFSETQ. The CDR3 runs 16 residues. V lost 2 bases to trimming and J lost 3 bases, with 14 bases between them. The CDR3, as DNA: TGCGCCAGCAGCTTATTGGCGGGGGCCGACACCGGGGAGCTGTTTTTT. The encoded protein is CASSLLAGADTGELFF.

This chain connects TRBV6-6 to TRBJ2-3, with TRBD1 matching over 10 bases. This CDR3 has 17 residues. The junction had 6 bases not matched to a gene; V was cut back by 0 bases and J by 3 bases. Germline V gene lookup returns CDR1 MNHNY and CDR2 SVGAGI (reference sequence). CDR3 DNA: TGTGCCAGCAGTTACTCGCCCGGGACAGGGGTTACAGATACGCAGTATTTT. It is translated as CASSYSPGTGVTDTQYF.

This clonotype was seen once. The chain uses TRBV2 and TRBJ2-7, with TRBD2 matching 8 bases. Germline CDR1 reads SNHLY; CDR2 reads FYNNEI. This CDR3 contains 13 residues. V shed 7 bases and J 7 bases; nucleotides not matched to a gene: 9. CDR3 residues: CASNERESAEQYF. In nucleotides, the CDR3 is TGTGCCAGCAACGAGCGGGAGAGTGCTGAGCAGTACTTC.

The chain is built from TRBV5-1 and TRBJ2-1; 10 bases map to TRBD2. The length of the CDR3 is 18 residues. V lost 6 bases, J lost 6 bases, and 18 bases stayed unmatched. Germline V gene sequence: CDR1 SGHRS, CDR2 YFSETQ. The CDR3 sequence: CASKWPLLAGGRGNEQFF. CDR3 coding DNA: TGCGCCAGCAAATGGCCGTTATTAGCGGGAGGAAGGGGCAATGAGCAGTTCTTC.

This clonotype has more than one count but fewer than ten. The rearrangement joins TRBV9 to TRBJ2-3; 9 nucleotides line up with TRBD2. CDR3 size: 13 residues. With V trimmed by 2 bases and J by 13 bases, 8 bases remained unmatched. From germline, CDR1 is SGDLS and CDR2 YYNGEE. The CDR3 nucleotides read TGTGCCAGCAGCGTTGCCTTAGCGGGAGTCGAGTATTTT. Translation gives CASSVALAGVEYF.

V gene TRBV7-2 combines with J gene TRBJ2-1; D remains unclear. The length of the CDR3 is 13 residues. The V end lost 3 bases, the J end lost 7 bases, and 10 bases lay between the germline ends. Germline V lookup: CDR1 SGHTA, CDR2 FQGNSA. The CDR3 is CASSLVDINEQFF. The CDR3 DNA is TGTGCCAGCAGCTTGGTAGATATTAATGAGCAGTTCTTC.

This chain joins TRBV21-1 and TRBJ2-1; no DNA check was done on the table's D call, TRBD1. TRBV21-1 is noted as a pseudogene. The CDR3 is 17 residues long. The CDR3 coding sequence is TGTGCCAGCAGCAAAGCCCCCGGGACAGGGGGTAACAATGAGCAGTTCTTC. Amino acid sequence: CASSKAPGTGGNNEQFF.

This chain joins TRBV19 and TRBJ1-4; the match to TRBD1 covers 9 bases. V shed 5 bases and J 2 bases; nucleotides not matched to a gene: 9. CDR3 length: 17 amino acids. Germline V gene sequence: CDR1 LNHDA, CDR2 SQIVND (reference sequence). CDR3 DNA: TGTGCCAGTAGTGCCCTACAGGGGGCAGGCACTAATGAAAAACTGTTTTTT. Residues: CASSALQGAGTNEKLFF.

This clonotype was seen a few times. This chain joins TRBV3-1 and TRBJ2-1; tentatively, D is TRBD2 (6 bases). Trimming shortened V by 3 bases and J by 3 bases, and 21 bases separated the two germline ends. CDR3 length: 18 amino acids. Germline V gene lookup returns CDR1 LGHDT and CDR2 YNNKEL (reference sequence). CDR3 protein: CASSQDFPGTYHYNEQFF. CDR3 nucleotide sequence: TGTGCCAGCAGCCAGGATTTTCCCGGGACTTACCACTACAATGAGCAGTTCTTC.

The chain has TRBV20-1 and TRBJ2-7; 10 nucleotides agree with TRBD1. CDR3 size: 15 residues. Germline CDR1 and CDR2: DFQATT and SNEGSKA (reference sequence). Trimming took 5 bases from V and 0 from J; bases not matched to a gene: 7. CDR3 in amino acids: CSASGGTGDSYEQYF. The CDR3 DNA reads TGCAGTGCTTCCGGAGGGACAGGGGACTCCTACGAGCAGTACTTC.

V usage is TRBV5-1 and J usage is TRBJ1-6; D is uncertain. CDR3 size: 15 residues. Germline V gives CDR1 SGHRS, CDR2 YFSETQ. The V end was cut by 0 bases, the J end by 6 bases, with 10 bases between. Here the CDR3 DNA reads TGCGCCAGCAGCTTGGGGACGGCCAGTAATTCACCCCTCCACTTT. It specifies CASSLGTASNSPLHF.

This clonotype turned up a few times. The rearrangement links TRBV20-1 to TRBJ1-2, with no clear D. The CDR3 contains 13 residues. The V end was cut by 6 bases, the J end by 0 bases, with 11 bases between. Germline V lookup: CDR1 DFQATT, CDR2 SNEGSKA (reference sequence). The CDR3 region has the DNA TGCAGTGCCAAAGCAAAAACTAACTATGGCTACACCTTC. It yields the protein CSAKAKTNYGYTF.

The genes are TRBV10-3 and TRBJ1-4, with TRBD1 matching 11 bases. This CDR3 contains 13 residues. Germline trimming cut 11 bases from V and 8 bases from J; bases unmatched to any gene: 7. The germline CDR1 and CDR2 sequences are ENHRY and SYGVKD. The CDR3 DNA follows: TGTGCCGCCTTGGGACAGGGGGAGGAAAAACTGTTTTTT. Residues: CAALGQGEEKLFF.

This clonotype was recorded at least ten times. A junction end diverges from the germline sequence, so it may reflect a read error. The gene calls are TRBV5-1 and TRBJ2-7, with D maybe TRBD2 (6 bases). CDR3 size: 13 residues. Germline assignment: CDR1 SGHRS and CDR2 YFSETQ. CDR3 amino acids: CASSWGDSYEQYF. The CDR3 DNA is TGTGCCAGCAGTTGGGGGGACTCCTACGAGCAGTACTTC.

This chain uses TRBV7-9 with TRBJ2-1; unclear D gene. With 5 bases removed from V and 9 bases from J, the gap between germline ends came to 11 bases. This CDR3 has 12 residues. Germline V gives CDR1 SEHNR, CDR2 FQNEAQ (reference sequence). In nucleotides, the CDR3 is TGTGCCAGCAGCCGGACCATTGGTGAGCAGTTCTTC. Its protein product is CASSRTIGEQFF. The variable domain in full, with the rest retrieved from reference TRBV7-9 and TRBJ2-1, is DTGVSQNPRHKITKRGQNVTFRCDPISEHNRLYWYRQTLGQGPEFLTYFQNEAQLEKSRLLSDRFSAERPKGSFSTLEIQRTEQGDSAMYLCASSRTIGEQFFGPGTRLTVL.

In its sample, this clonotype was seen once. This chain joins TRBV2 and TRBJ1-1, with D tentatively TRBD1 (5 bases). Germline V lookup: CDR1 SNHLY, CDR2 FYNNEI. Trimming removed 9 bases at V and 0 bases at J, with 17 bases between. CDR3 length: 15 amino acids. This CDR3 is CASLGDVSMNTEAFF. CDR3 DNA: TGTGCCAGTCTTGGGGACGTTTCGATGAACACTGAAGCTTTCTTT. Together with reference TRBV2 and TRBJ1-1, the CDR3 gives the full variable domain: EPEVTQTPSHQVTQMGQEVILRCVPISNHLYFYWYRQILGQKVEFLVSFYNNEISEKSEIFDDQFSVERPDGSNFTLKIRSTKLEDSAMYFCASLGDVSMNTEAFFGQGTRLTVV.

This clonotype appeared a few times. CDR3 bases: TGTGCCAGCAGCTTATATGGCGGGAGTAGGGAGACCCAGTACTTC. This translates into CASSLYGGSRETQYF. The rearrangement joins TRBV7-8 to TRBJ2-5; 7 bases are a match to TRBD2. V lost 2 bases to trimming and J lost 5 bases; unmatched junction nucleotides: 8. The CDR3 is 15 residues long. Germline V CDR1 and CDR2: SGHVS, FQNEAQ.

This clonotype was detected only a few times. This chain connects TRBV2 to TRBJ1-1; the D is unclear. Germline CDR1 is SNHLY and CDR2 is FYNNEI. This CDR3 has 15 amino acids. V was shortened by 6 bases and J by 6 bases, with 20 bases between the two germline ends. The CDR3 reads CASSALPSREAEAFF. CDR3 bases: TGTGCCAGCAGCGCCCTGCCCTCCCGGGAGGCTGAAGCTTTCTTT.

This clonotype was detected only once. V usage is TRBV20-1 and J usage is TRBJ2-4; perhaps TRBD1 as D (6 bases). CDR3 size: 15 residues. V was shortened by 2 bases and J by 2 bases, with 13 bases between the two germline ends. The germline V gene encodes CDR1 DFQATT and CDR2 SNEGSKA (reference sequence). The CDR3 spells CSARPDSESKNIQYF. CDR3 DNA sequence: TGCAGTGCTAGACCGGACAGTGAGTCCAAAAACATTCAGTACTTC.

The chain uses TRBV20-1 and TRBJ2-5; 8 bases line up with TRBD2. The CDR3 runs to 15 residues. Germline CDR1 and CDR2: DFQATT and SNEGSKA (reference sequence). The trim removed 5 bases at V and 3 bases at J, leaving 11 bases unmatched. The CDR3 DNA follows: TGCAGTGCTTTCCATGGGGGTAGCGGGGAAGAGACCCAGTACTTC. The encoded protein is CSAFHGGSGEETQYF.

The chain combines TRBV29-1 with TRBJ1-2; 10 bases line up with TRBD1. With V trimmed by 6 bases and J by 3 bases, 16 bases remained unmatched. Per germline, CDR1 SQVTM and CDR2 ANQGSEA. CDR3 length: 17 residues. CDR3 amino acids: CSVNLGTGVGHDYGYTF. CDR3 nucleotides: TGCAGCGTAAACTTAGGGACAGGGGTTGGTCACGACTATGGCTACACCTTC.